This TCR beta chain appears in the sequencing data of a study of blood T cell repertoires in COVID-19. Study information: T cells, B-cell-depleted T cells, or PBMCs supplied cDNA or gDNA.

Enrolled through a virtual design, the participants were between about 18 and 100 years of age and came from about two dozen US areas. Clinical history reported by participants formed the basis on which cohorts were assigned. Study processing details: Estimates of nucleated cell counts were drawn from the amplification of reference gene primers. The table came from immunoSEQ multiplex PCR; TCRdb's copy has only in-frame clones and leaves some out. V, J and clone size are those of that table, while D and trimming were read from the DNA. The table shows about 250,000 clones, with around 90% occurring only once. This CDR3 is 15 amino acids long. Between the trimmed V and J ends, which lost 1 base and 1 base, there was a span of 10 bases. Germline V gene sequence: CDR1 LNHNV, CDR2 YYDKDF (reference sequence).

The chain has TRBV15 and TRBJ1-1; D remains unclear. Sequenced material: PBMCs or T cells enriched from blood (not recorded which). The sequence was obtained from a woman aged 25 to 39 with acute COVID-19. The CDR3 here is CATSRGESGNTEAFF. DNA of the CDR3: TGTGCCACCAGCAGAGGGGAGAGCGGGAACACTGAAGCTTTCTTT.